The rows below give T cell receptor beta chains drawn from one sample of a study of blood T cell repertoires in COVID-19. Sequenced by immunoSEQ multiplex PCR; TCRdb stores in-frame clones only, minus some. The sample records about 180,000 clones, about 83% being singletons. What was sequenced was peripheral blood. These receptors were collected from a person between 65 and 79 years old with COVID-19, enrolled during active disease. Each CDR3 is given with its conserved first and last residue. D genes are given only for firm matches. Clone size is given for some rows only: seen once, a few or many times, or a class if the clone is expanded.

J gene,D gene,V gene,clone size,CDR3 protein,CDR3 DNA
TRBJ2-7,TRBD1,TRBV29-1,NA,CSVVTRQGAEQYF,TGCAGCGTTGTTACACGACAGGGAGCCGAGCAGTACTTC
TRBJ2-5,NA,TRBV27,NA,CASRMDSRQETQYF,TGTGCCAGCAGGATGGACAGCCGCCAAGAGACCCAGTACTTC
TRBJ2-1,TRBD2,TRBV5-1,NA,CASSLTGLAGEGPSEQFF,TGCGCCAGCAGCTTGACGGGACTAGCGGGAGAAGGCCCCAGTGAGCAGTTCTTC
TRBJ1-4,NA,TRBV6-5,NA,CAIQWGDEKLFF,TGTGCCATCCAATGGGGGGATGAAAAACTGTTTTTT
TRBJ1-6,NA,TRBV9,NA,CASSVGESPLHF,TGTGCCAGCAGCGTAGGCGAATCACCCCTCCACTTT
TRBJ1-1,NA,TRBV28,NA,CASNEPGLTNTEAFF,TGTGCCAGCAACGAGCCAGGGCTTACGAACACTGAAGCTTTCTTT
TRBJ2-1,TRBD2,TRBV28,NA,CASSLTSGRGNEQFF,TGTGCCAGCAGCTTAACTAGCGGGAGAGGAAATGAGCAGTTCTTC
TRBJ1-3,NA,TRBV6-1,NA,CASSEGPDTIYF,TGTGCCAGCAGTGAAGGCCCGGACACCATATATTTT
TRBJ2-5,TRBD1,TRBV7-8,once,CASRPDRGITSETQYF,TGTGCCAGCAGACCCGACAGGGGCATTACGTCGGAGACCCAGTACTTC
TRBJ1-2,NA,TRBV9,NA,CVSSRDPYGYTF,TGTGTCAGCAGCCGAGATCCCTATGGCTACACCTTC
TRBJ1-1,NA,TRBV6-5,NA,CASRSSGAVGLEAFF,TGTGCCAGCAGATCCTCAGGGGCGGTAGGTCTTGAAGCTTTCTTT
TRBJ1-5,TRBD1,TRBV5-1,NA,CASSTGQGNQPQHF,TGCGCCAGCAGCACCGGACAGGGTAACCAGCCCCAGCATTTT
TRBJ2-7,NA,TRBV28,NA,CASSLSRYEQYF,TGTGCCAGCAGTTTGAGTCGCTACGAGCAGTACTTC
TRBJ2-5,NA,TRBV9,NA,CASSRSGGIQETQYF,TGTGCCAGCAGCCGGAGTGGTGGTATTCAAGAGACCCAGTACTTC
TRBJ1-5,NA,TRBV7-3,NA,CASSQRQRHNQPQHF,TGTGCCAGCAGCCAGAGACAGCGTCACAATCAGCCCCAGCATTTT
TRBJ1-1,TRBD1,TRBV4-1,NA,CASSQPDRGGTEAFF,TGCGCCAGCAGCCAACCGGACAGGGGAGGGACTGAAGCTTTCTTT
TRBJ2-7,TRBD2,TRBV7-3,NA,CASTRGNRLAGGPSNEQYF,TGTGCCAGCACTCGGGGGAACAGACTAGCGGGAGGGCCGAGCAACGAGCAGTACTTC
TRBJ2-7,TRBD2,TRBV5-1,once,CASSPSGGAFEQYF,TGCGCCAGCAGCCCGAGCGGGGGGGCGTTCGAGCAGTACTTC